The 5 T cell receptor beta chains given below trace back to one sample, sequenced in a study of T-cell reconstitution after alpha-beta-depleted transplantation in children. During its preparation, the TCRbeta library received unique molecular identifiers. MiXCR, applied by TCRdb to the PCR reads, yields one record per CDR3 protein. The data contain over 400,000 distinct CDR3 sequences, approximately 41% of them singletons. The input for sequencing was PBMCs, taken before TCRalphabeta/CD19-depleted stem cell transplant. The receptors originated from a girl aged 2-15 years with aplastic anemia, due to receive a stem cell transplant.

This chain uses TRBV4-1 with TRBJ2-7, with TRBD1 matching over 8 bases. V trimming: 3 bases; J trimming: 5 bases; junction bases outside the gene matches: 12. Germline V gene sequence: CDR1 MGHRA, CDR2 YSYEKL. This CDR3 has 16 residues. CDR3 sequence (DNA): TGCGCCAGCAGCCACATCCAAGGACAGGGAAGTCACGAGCAGTACTTC. Its protein product is CASSHIQGQGSHEQYF.

This clonotype was picked up many times. V gene TRBV6-1 combines with J gene TRBJ1-1; 7 bases align to TRBD1. Germline assignment: CDR1 MNHNS and CDR2 SASEGT. The CDR3 covers 14 residues. J was trimmed by 2 bases and V by 5 bases; bases with no gene match: 5. CDR3 loop: CASSRQGSNTEAFF. The CDR3, as DNA: TGTGCCAGCAGTCGACAGGGCTCAAACACTGAAGCTTTCTTT.

The rearrangement links TRBV6-5 to TRBJ2-5; no firm D call. Trimming shortened V by 0 bases and J by 5 bases, and 22 bases separated the two germline ends. This CDR3 contains 18 residues. The germline V gene encodes CDR1 MNHEY and CDR2 SVGAGI. Here the CDR3 DNA reads TGTGCCAGCAGTTACTCGAGTGTTCCGGCCCCGGGTCGGGAGACCCAGTACTTC. Translating gives CASSYSSVPAPGRETQYF.

This clonotype occurred a few times. V is TRBV7-6 and J is TRBJ2-7, with D possibly called TRBD1 or TRBD2 (6 bases each). This CDR3 spans 15 amino acids. Germline V CDR1 and CDR2: SGHVS, FNYEAQ. Trimming shortened V by 5 bases and J by 3 bases, and 17 bases separated the two germline ends. The CDR3 DNA sequence: TGTGCCAGCAGCGGAGGTCCGGGGGCCCTCTACGAGCAGTACTTC. Protein: CASSGGPGALYEQYF.

This clonotype has only a few counts. V and J are TRBV7-2 and TRBJ2-3, with 9 nucleotides matching TRBD2. Germline V gene lookup returns CDR1 SGHTA and CDR2 FQGNSA. There are 16 residues in the CDR3. V gave up 4 bases and J gave up 1 base; unmatched junction bases: 6. The CDR3 DNA sequence: TGTGCCAGCAGCTCTTCCCGGACTAGCGGCACAGATACGCAGTATTTT. Translated, it gives CASSSSRTSGTDTQYF.